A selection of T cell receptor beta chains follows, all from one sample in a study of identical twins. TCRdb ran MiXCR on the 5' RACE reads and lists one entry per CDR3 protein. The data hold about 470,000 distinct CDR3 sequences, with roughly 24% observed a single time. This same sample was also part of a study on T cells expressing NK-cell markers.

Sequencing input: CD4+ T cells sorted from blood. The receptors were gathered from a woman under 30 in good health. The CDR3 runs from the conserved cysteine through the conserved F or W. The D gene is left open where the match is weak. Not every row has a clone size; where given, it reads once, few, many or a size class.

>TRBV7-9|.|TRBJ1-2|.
TGTGCCAGCAGCTTATGGACAACCGATCCCTACACCTTC
CASSLWTTDPYTF
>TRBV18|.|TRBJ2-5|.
TGTGCCAGCTCACCAGAGCAGGGAGGGACCCAGTACTTC
CASSPEQGGTQYF
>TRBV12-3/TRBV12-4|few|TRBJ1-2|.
TGTGCCAGCGACAGGTTCCATGGCTACACCTTC
CASDRFHGYTF
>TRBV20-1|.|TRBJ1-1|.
TGCAGTGCCCACGAGGAGGGAAGCTCTAAAGCTTTCTTT
CSAHEEGSSKAFF
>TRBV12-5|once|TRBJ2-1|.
TGTGCTAGTGGTTTGGTACTAGGACTGGGGGGCGATGAGCAGTTCTTC
CASGLVLGLGGDEQFF
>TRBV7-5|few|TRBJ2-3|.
.
CISVSEAWLWKRESPDTQYF
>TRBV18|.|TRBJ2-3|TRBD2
TGTGCCAGCTCACCACCTGGCCTAGCGGGCCCAGATACGCAGTATTTT
CASSPPGLAGPDTQYF
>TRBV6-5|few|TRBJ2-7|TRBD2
TGTGCCAGCAGTTCCCTGGTAACTAGCGGGAGAAAGTACTTC
CASSSLVTSGRKYF
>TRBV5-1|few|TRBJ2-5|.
TGCGCCAGCAGCTTGGGGACAGATCAGGCGGAGACCCAGTACTTC
CASSLGTDQAETQYF
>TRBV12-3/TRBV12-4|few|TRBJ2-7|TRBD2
TGTGCCAGCAGCCCTCCGGGGGGACGCCTATACGAGCAGTACTTC
CASSPPGGRLYEQYF
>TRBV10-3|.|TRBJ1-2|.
TGTGCCATCAGTGAGTCCGACTATGGCTACACCTTC
CAISESDYGYTF
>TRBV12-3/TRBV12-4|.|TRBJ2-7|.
TGTGCCAGCAGTTCCGGACGTACTAACGAGCAGTACTTC
CASSSGRTNEQYF
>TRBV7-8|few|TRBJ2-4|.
TGTGCCAGCAGCTTAGCGGCGCGTTCCTACATTCAGTACTTC
CASSLAARSYIQYF
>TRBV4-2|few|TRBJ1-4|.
TGTGCCAGCAGCCAGGAGACAGGACATAATGAAAAACTGTTTTTT
CASSQETGHNEKLFF
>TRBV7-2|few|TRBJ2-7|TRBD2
TGTGCCAGCAGCATAGGGGGGACTAGCGGGAGTGGGGAGCAGTACTTC
CASSIGGTSGSGEQYF
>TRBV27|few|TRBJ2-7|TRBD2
TGTGCCAGCAGTGCCCGACTAGCCTTGGGCTACGAGCAGTACTTC
CASSARLALGYEQYF
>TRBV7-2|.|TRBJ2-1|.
TGTGCCAGCAGCCACCCAGCTGGAGGGGGGCAGTTCTTC
CASSHPAGGGQFF
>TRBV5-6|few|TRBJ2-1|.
TGTGCCAGCAGCTTGCGGCCCGAAAGAACCTACAATGAGCAGTTCTTC
CASSLRPERTYNEQFF
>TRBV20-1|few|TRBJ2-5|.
TGCAGTGCTCCCGTGGGTCAGGGAGAAGAGACCCAGTACTTC
CSAPVGQGEETQYF
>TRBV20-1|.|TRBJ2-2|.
TGCAGTGCTAGGCCGGGGAACACCGGGGAGCTGTTTTTT
CSARPGNTGELFF
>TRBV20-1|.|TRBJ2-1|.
TGCAGTGCTAGAGATCTGTCTGGCAATGAGCAGTTCTTC
CSARDLSGNEQFF
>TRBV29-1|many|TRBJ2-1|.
TGCAGCGTTGAGGGCCTACACCCTGAGCAGTTCTTC
CSVEGLHPEQFF
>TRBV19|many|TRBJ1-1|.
TGTGCCAGCAGTACCCAGATGAACACTGAAGCTTTCTTT
CASSTQMNTEAFF
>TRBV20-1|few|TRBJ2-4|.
TGCAGTGCTAGACAAAGGGAGAACATTCAGTACTTC
CSARQRENIQYF
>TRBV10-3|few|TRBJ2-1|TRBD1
TGTGCCATCAGTGGGGGACAGCAGAGCTCCTACAATGAGCAGTTCTTC
CAISGGQQSSYNEQFF
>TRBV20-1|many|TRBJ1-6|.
TGCAGTGCTAGGGTGGGACTGTATAATTCACCCCTCCACTTT
CSARVGLYNSPLHF
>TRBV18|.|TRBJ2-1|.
TGTGCCAGCTCACCTTGGGAGGGGGCATACAATGAGCAGTTCTTC
CASSPWEGAYNEQFF
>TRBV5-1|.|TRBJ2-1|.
TGCGCCAGCAGCTTGGCCACGCAGTGGGTGCAGTTCTTC
CASSLATQWVQFF
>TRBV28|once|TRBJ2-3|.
TGTGCCACCACCCCATTAGGGGATAGTACAGATACGCAGTATTTT
CATTPLGDSTDTQYF